This T cell receptor beta chain was documented in a study of T-cell memory formation after mild COVID-19. Study outcomes and limitations: Some SARS-CoV-2-responding clones were already detected in memory before infection. Of the contracting clones, CD4+ ones lay mainly in CM and EM, and CD8+ ones in EMRA. CD4/CD8 balance characterized clones contracting day 15 to 85, and CD4+ skew characterized later expanders.

TCRdb passed the 5' RACE reads through MiXCR, listing each CDR3 protein once. The data hold fewer than 200,000 distinct CDR3 sequences, with roughly 13% observed a single time. The length of the CDR3 is 17 residues. Concerning this clonotype: Antigen unknown.

The genes are TRBV12-2 and TRBJ2-3; TRBD2, the table's D call, was not compared with the DNA. TRBV12-2 is tagged as a pseudogene. This receptor was identified in a young man who had mild COVID-19 (a few samples of this study predate the infection). Cell type and time point are not known. Sequencing input: PBMCs or a T cell subset sorted from them (not recorded which). CDR3 in DNA: TGTGCAAGTCGCTTAGCTACTAGCGGGGGAGGCACAGATACGCAGTATTTT. Protein: CASRLATSGGGTDTQYF.